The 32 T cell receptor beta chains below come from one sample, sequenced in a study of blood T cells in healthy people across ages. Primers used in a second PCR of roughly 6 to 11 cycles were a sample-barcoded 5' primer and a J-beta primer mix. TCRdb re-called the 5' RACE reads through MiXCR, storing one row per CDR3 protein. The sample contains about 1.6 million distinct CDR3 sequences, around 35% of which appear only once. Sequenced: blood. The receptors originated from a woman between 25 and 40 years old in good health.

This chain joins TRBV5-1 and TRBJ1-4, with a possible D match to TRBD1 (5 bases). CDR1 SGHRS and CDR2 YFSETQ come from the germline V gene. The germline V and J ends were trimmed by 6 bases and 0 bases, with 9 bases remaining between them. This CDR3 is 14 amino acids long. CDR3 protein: CASTKGPTNEKLFF. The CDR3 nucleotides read TGCGCCAGCACCAAGGGACCAACTAATGAAAAACTGTTTTTT.

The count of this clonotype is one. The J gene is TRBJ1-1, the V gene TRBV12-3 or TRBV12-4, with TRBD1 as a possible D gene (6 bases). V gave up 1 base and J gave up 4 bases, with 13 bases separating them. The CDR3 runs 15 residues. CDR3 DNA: TGTGCCAGCAGTTTAGGGGTGGGGGCGAGCACTGAAGCTTTCTTT. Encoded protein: CASSLGVGASTEAFF.

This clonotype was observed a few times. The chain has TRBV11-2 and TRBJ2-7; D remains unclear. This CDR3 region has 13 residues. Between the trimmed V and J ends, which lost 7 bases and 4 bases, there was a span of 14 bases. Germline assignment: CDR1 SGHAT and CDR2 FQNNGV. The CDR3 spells CASTPKMLYEQYF. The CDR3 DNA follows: TGTGCCAGCACCCCTAAGATGCTGTACGAGCAGTACTTC.

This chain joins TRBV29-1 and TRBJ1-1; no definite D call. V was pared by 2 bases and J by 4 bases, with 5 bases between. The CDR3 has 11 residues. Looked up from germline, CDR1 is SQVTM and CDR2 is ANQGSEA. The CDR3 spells CSVESTTEAFF. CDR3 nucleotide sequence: TGCAGCGTTGAATCGACCACTGAAGCTTTCTTT.

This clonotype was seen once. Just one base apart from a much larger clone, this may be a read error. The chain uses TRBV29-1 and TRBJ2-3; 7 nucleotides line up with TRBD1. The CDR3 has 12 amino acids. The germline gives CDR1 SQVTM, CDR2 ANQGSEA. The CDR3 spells CNADRRTDTQYF. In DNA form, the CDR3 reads TGCAACGCGGACAGGCGCACAGATACGCAGTATTTT.

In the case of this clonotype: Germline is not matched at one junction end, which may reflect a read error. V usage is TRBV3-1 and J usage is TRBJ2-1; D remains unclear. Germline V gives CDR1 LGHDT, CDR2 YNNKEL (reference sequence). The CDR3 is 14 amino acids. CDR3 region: CASSQERRSNEQLF. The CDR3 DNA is TGTGCCAGCAGCCAAGAGCGGCGGAGCAATGAGCAGCTCTTC.

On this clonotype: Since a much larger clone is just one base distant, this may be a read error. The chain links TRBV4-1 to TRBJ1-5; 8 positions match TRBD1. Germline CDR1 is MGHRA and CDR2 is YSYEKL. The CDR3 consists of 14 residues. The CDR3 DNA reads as TGCGCCAGCAGCCCCGGACAGGGAAGTCAGCCCCGGCATTTT. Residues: CASSPGQGSQPRHF.

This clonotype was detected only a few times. The CDR3 region is CASSQELTSGWDEQFF. In DNA form, the CDR3 reads TGCGCCAGCAGCCAAGAGTTAACTAGCGGGTGGGATGAGCAGTTCTTC. The V and J genes are TRBV4-1 and TRBJ2-1; 9 bases line up with TRBD2. CDR3 length: 16 residues. V lost 0 bases and J lost 8; bases outside the gene matches: 8. CDR1 and CDR2 (germline): MGHRA, YSYEKL.

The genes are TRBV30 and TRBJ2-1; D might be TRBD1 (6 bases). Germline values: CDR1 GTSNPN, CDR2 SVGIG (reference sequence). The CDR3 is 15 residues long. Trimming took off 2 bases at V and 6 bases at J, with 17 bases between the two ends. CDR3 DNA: TGTGCCTGGAGTCCGACAGGCTATTACCGCAATGAGCAGTTCTTC. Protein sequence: CAWSPTGYYRNEQFF.

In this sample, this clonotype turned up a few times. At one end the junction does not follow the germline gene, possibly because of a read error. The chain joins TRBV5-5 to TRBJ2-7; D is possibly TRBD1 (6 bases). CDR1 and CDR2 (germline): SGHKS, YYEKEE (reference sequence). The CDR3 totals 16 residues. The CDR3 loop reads CASSLTLDSRSSEQYF. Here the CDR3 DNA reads TGTGCCAGCAGCTTGACCTTGGACAGCCGTTCCTCCGAGCAGTACTTC.

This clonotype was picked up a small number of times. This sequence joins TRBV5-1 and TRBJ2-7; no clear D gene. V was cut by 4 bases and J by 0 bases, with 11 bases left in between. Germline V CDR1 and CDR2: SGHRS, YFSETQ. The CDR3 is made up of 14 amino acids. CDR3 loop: CASSPVGYSYEQYF. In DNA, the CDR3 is TGCGCCAGCAGCCCCGTGGGGTACTCCTACGAGCAGTACTTC.

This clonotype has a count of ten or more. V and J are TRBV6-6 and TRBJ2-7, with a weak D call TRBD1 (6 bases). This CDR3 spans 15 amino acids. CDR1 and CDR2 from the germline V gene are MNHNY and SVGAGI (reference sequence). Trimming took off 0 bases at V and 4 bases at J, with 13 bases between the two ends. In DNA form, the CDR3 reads TGTGCCAGCAGTTACTCGGACAGCTCAGAGTACGAGCAGTACTTC. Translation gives CASSYSDSSEYEQYF.

CDR3 in DNA: TGTGCCAGCAGTCCCATGGTTAGCTCCTATAATTCACCCCTCCACTTT. Translation: CASSPMVSSYNSPLHF. The gene calls are TRBV27 and TRBJ1-6; D call uncertain. Trimming removed 5 bases at V and 0 bases at J, with 11 bases between. This CDR3 has 16 amino acids. Germline V gives CDR1 MNHEY, CDR2 SMNVEV (reference sequence).

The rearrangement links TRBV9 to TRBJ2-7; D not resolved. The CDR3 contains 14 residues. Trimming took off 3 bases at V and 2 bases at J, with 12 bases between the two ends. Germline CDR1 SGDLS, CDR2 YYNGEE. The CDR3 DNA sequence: TGTGCCAGCAGCGGCGCAGATGCCCCCTACGAGCAGTACTTC. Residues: CASSGADAPYEQYF. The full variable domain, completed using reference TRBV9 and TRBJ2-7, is DSGVTQTPKHLITATGQRVTLRCSPRSGDLSVYWYQQSLDQGLQFLIQYYNGEERAKGNILERFSAQQFPDLHSELNLSSLELGDSALYFCASSGADAPYEQYFGPGTRLTVT.

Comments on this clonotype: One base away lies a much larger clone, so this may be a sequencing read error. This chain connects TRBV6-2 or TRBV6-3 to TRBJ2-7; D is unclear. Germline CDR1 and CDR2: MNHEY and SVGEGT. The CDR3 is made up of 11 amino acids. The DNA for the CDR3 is TGTGCCAGCAGTTACTTCTACAAGCAGTACTTC. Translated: CASSYFYKQYF.

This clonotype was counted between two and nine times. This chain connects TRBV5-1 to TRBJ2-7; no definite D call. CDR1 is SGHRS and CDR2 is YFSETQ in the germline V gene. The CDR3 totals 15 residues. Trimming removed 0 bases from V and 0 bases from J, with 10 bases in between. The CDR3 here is CASSLAYTLSYEQYF. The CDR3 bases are TGCGCCAGCAGCTTGGCTTATACCCTCTCCTACGAGCAGTACTTC.

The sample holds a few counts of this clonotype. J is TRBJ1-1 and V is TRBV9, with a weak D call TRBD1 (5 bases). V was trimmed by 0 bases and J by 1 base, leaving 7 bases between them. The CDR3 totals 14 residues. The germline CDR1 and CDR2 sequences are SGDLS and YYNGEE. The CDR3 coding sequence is TGTGCCAGCAGCGTAGGGGGGAGGAACACTGAAGCTTTCTTT. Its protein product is CASSVGGRNTEAFF.

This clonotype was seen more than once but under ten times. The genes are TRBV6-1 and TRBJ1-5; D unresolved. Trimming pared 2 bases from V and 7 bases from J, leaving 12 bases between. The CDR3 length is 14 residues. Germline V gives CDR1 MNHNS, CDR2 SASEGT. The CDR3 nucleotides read TGTGCCAGCAGTGAAAGAGGGTTCGGGCAGCCCCAGCATTTT. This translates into CASSERGFGQPQHF.

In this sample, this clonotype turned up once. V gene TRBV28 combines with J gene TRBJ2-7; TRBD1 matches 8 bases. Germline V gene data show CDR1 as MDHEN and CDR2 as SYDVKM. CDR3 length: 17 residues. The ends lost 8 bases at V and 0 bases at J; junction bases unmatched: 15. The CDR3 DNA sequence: TGTGCCAGCTTCACGCACGACAGGGGCGATAGCTCCTACGAGCAGTACTTC. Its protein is CASFTHDRGDSSYEQYF.

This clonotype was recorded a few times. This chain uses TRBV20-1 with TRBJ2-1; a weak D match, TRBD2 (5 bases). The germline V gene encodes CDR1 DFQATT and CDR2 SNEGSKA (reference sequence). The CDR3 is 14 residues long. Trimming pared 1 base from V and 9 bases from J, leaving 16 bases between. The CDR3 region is CSARGGKGTGEQFF. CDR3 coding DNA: TGCAGTGCTAGAGGAGGGAAGGGTACCGGTGAGCAGTTCTTC.

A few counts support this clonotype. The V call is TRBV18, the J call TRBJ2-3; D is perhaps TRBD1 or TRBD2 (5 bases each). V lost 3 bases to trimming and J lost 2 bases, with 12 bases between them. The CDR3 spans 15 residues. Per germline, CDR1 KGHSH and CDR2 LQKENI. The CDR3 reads CASSPRGADTDTQYF. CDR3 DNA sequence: TGTGCCAGCTCACCCCGAGGGGCCGACACAGATACGCAGTATTTT.

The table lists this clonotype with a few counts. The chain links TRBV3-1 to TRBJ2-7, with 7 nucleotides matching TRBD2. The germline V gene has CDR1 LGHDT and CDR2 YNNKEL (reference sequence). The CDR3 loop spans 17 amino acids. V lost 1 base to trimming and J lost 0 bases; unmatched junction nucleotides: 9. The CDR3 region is CASSQGPAGLSSYEQYF. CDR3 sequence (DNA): TGTGCCAGCAGCCAAGGGCCAGCGGGGCTCAGCTCCTACGAGCAGTACTTC.

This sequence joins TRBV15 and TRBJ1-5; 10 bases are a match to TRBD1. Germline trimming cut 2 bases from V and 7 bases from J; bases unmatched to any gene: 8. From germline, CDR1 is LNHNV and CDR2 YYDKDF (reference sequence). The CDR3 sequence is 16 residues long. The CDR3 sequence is CATSRYRDRGGQPQHF. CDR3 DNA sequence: TGTGCCACCAGCAGATACCGGGACAGGGGTGGGCAGCCCCAGCATTTT.

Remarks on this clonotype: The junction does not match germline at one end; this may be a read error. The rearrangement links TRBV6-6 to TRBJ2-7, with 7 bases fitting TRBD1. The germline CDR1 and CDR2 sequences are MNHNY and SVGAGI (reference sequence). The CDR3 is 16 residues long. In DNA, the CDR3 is TGTGCCTGCAGTTTAATCCGGGACAGCCTCGGTGGCGAGCAGTACTTC. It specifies CACSLIRDSLGGEQYF.

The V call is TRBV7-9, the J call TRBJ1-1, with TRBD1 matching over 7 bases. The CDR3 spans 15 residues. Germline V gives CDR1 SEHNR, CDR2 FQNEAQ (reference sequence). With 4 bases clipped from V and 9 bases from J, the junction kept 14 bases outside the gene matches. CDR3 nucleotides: TGTGCCAGCAGCTCACAGGACAGGAAAGGGGAGAAAGCTTTCTTT. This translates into CASSSQDRKGEKAFF.

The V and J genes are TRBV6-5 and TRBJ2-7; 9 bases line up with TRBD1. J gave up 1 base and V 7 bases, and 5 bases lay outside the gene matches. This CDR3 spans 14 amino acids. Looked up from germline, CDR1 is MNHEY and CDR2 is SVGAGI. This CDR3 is CASIWTGVSYEQYF. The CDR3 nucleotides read TGTGCCAGCATCTGGACAGGGGTTTCCTACGAGCAGTACTTC.

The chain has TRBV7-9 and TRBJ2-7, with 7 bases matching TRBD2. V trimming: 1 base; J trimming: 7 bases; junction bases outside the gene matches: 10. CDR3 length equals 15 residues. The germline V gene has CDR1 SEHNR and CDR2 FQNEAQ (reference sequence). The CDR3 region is CASSLEGRTRSEQYF. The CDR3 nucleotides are TGTGCCAGCAGCTTAGAGGGCAGGACTAGGTCGGAGCAGTACTTC.

CDR3 coding DNA: TGTGCCAGCAGCGTGGGACAGGGGGCTGGAACTGAAGCTTTCTTT. Translating it yields CASSVGQGAGTEAFF. This chain uses TRBV13 with TRBJ1-1; 12 bases match TRBD1. With 5 bases clipped from V and 5 bases from J, the junction kept 6 bases outside the gene matches. Germline V CDR1 and CDR2: PRHDT, FYEKMQ (reference sequence). This CDR3 is built from 15 residues.

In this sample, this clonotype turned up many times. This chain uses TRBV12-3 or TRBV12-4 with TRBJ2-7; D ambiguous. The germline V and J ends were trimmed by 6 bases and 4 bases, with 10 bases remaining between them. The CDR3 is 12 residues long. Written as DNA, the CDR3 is TGTGCCAGCAGCCTACTGAATTACGAGCAGTACTTC. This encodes CASSLLNYEQYF.

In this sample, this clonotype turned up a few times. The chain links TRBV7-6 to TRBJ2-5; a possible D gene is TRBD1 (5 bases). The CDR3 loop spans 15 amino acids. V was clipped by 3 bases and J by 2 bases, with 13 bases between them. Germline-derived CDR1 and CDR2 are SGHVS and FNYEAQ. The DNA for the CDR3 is TGTGCCAGCAGCTTCTTGTCGAGACAGCAAGAGACCCAGTACTTC. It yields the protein CASSFLSRQQETQYF.

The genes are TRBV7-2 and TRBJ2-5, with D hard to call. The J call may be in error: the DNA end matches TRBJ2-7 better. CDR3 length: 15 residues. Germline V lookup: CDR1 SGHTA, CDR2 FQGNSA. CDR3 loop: CASSSPDSYHYEQYF. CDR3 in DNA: TGTGCCAGCAGCTCCCCCGATAGCTACCACTACGAGCAGTACTTC.

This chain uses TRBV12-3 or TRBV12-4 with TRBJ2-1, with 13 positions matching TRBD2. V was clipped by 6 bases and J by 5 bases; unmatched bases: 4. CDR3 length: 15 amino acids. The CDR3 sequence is CASRTTSGRNNEQFF. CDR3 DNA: TGTGCCAGCAGGACGACTAGCGGGAGGAACAATGAGCAGTTCTTC.